Listed below are T cell receptor beta chains from one sample, sequenced in a study of T cell repertoires in cytomegalovirus infection. Each CDR3 protein is one row after TCRdb ran MiXCR on the reads. This sample has 200,000 to 300,000 distinct CDR3 sequences, with over 9% found just once. Material for sequencing was PBMCs. The source of these receptors is a human donor in good health (CMV status not recorded). Some clones in this sample may be carry-over from other donors' samples. The conserved cysteine and the conserved F or W are not part of the CDR3 here. Each record gives: J gene, V gene, CDR3 protein.

TRBJ2-1 | TRBV30 | AWMGGSFNEQF
TRBJ1-2 | TRBV6-2/TRBV6-3 | ASSYSATGSAGYT
TRBJ2-6 | TRBV15 | ATGTGGGGANVLT
TRBJ2-2 | TRBV6-2/TRBV6-3 | ASSSTSANTGELF
TRBJ2-7 | TRBV19 | ASSITGQNYEQY
TRBJ1-6 | TRBV28 | ASSLTGSSYNSPLH
TRBJ2-3 | TRBV12-3/TRBV12-4 | ASSPTSGGFTDTQY
TRBJ1-6 | TRBV10-3 | AISIQTGDNSPLH
TRBJ2-7 | TRBV5-1 | ASRRERGYEQY
TRBJ1-1 | TRBV29-1 | SVETVNTEAF
TRBJ1-2 | TRBV28 | ASSGWADYGYT
TRBJ1-1 | TRBV28 | ASSSQGWSVNTEAF
TRBJ2-3 | TRBV25-1 | ASSVEGRDTQY
TRBJ2-3 | TRBV20-1 | GGRSGSWDTQY
TRBJ2-2 | TRBV28 | ASSRGQGRNTGELF
TRBJ2-7 | TRBV14 | ASSQMSSSYEQY
TRBJ1-5 | TRBV30 | AWSNGGDQPQH
TRBJ2-7 | TRBV28 | ASRPTATHSYEQY
TRBJ2-7 | TRBV7-2 | ASSARTSADYEQY
TRBJ2-1 | TRBV6-2/TRBV6-3 | ASRSLANEQF
TRBJ1-5 | TRBV7-2 | ASSLIGGNQPQH
TRBJ1-3 | TRBV7-2 | ASSPRGLSGNTIY
TRBJ2-5 | TRBV9 | ASSVVGIIQETQY
TRBJ2-7 | TRBV7-2 | ASSFTRDRVREQY
TRBJ2-3 | TRBV7-2 | ASRGEAGGTDTQY
TRBJ1-2 | TRBV27 | ASSLGPRSNYGYT
TRBJ2-3 | TRBV6-6 | ASRLRDTQY
TRBJ1-1 | TRBV6-2/TRBV6-3 | ASSYLGARNTEAF
TRBJ2-3 | TRBV20-1 | SARDRKRTGATDTQY
TRBJ2-1 | TRBV6-2/TRBV6-3 | ASSPTKSYNEQF
TRBJ1-1 | TRBV7-9 | ASSLIRGSGEAF
TRBJ1-1 | TRBV29-1 | SVGFTDGAF
TRBJ1-2 | TRBV14 | ASSQGGTGNGYT
TRBJ2-1 | TRBV19 | ASSIDQGARGEQF
TRBJ2-1 | TRBV5-1 | ASSLASGGNNEQF
TRBJ2-7 | TRBV4-1 | ASSRRHDLSYEQY
TRBJ2-7 | TRBV7-2 | ASSLGGPFEQY
TRBJ2-4 | TRBV30 | AWSEGRLAKNIQY
TRBJ1-4 | TRBV6-2/TRBV6-3 | ASSRDPGREKLF
TRBJ1-2 | TRBV19 | ASSIVGTGANYGYT
TRBJ2-5 | TRBV11-2 | ASSQGRGSGVWETQY
TRBJ2-1 | TRBV14 | ASSQLTGTSGKYNEQF
TRBJ2-1 | TRBV6-2/TRBV6-3 | ASRGGGSYNEQF
TRBJ2-5 | TRBV4-3 | ASSQGQGHGETQY
TRBJ2-5 | TRBV7-2 | ASSPDRWEETQY
TRBJ1-1 | TRBV7-2 | ASSFTGGNPEAF
TRBJ2-5 | TRBV19 | ASSTGIQETQY
TRBJ2-3 | TRBV7-3 | ASSPRPGGTDTQY
TRBJ1-6 | TRBV11-3 | ASSLGPGKALH
TRBJ2-7 | TRBV29-1 | SVATILDIGSSYEQY